This is a list of T cell receptor beta chains from one sample in a study of vaccination and CD4 T cells after COVID-19. These receptors lack a known antigen. A single record per CDR3 protein comes from TCRdb applying MiXCR to the PCR reads. Of approximately 7,700 distinct CDR3 sequences listed, about three fifths were seen once; the top ten hold roughly an eighth. The source material was CD4+ T cells from blood, cultured in vitro. These receptors were obtained from a human donor in good health. The CDR3 runs from the conserved cysteine through the conserved F or W. A D gene is named only where the DNA matches it firmly. Rows give clone size only sometimes, using once, few, many, or a class for an expanded clone.

clone_size: NA
j_call: TRBJ1-1
v_call: TRBV6-1
d_call: TRBD1
cdr3_nt: TGTGCCAGCAGACCAACCCCTCAGGGGGCGACTGAAGCTTTCTTT
cdr3_aa: CASRPTPQGATEAFF

clone_size: NA
j_call: TRBJ1-2
v_call: TRBV5-4
d_call: NA
cdr3_nt: TGTGCCAGCAGCTTGCCCGGGGGAAGCTATGGCTACACCTTC
cdr3_aa: CASSLPGGSYGYTF

clone_size: NA
j_call: TRBJ2-7
v_call: TRBV19
d_call: NA
cdr3_nt: TGTGCCAGTAGTGCAACAGGGTCTCCGTGGTACGAGCAGTACTTC
cdr3_aa: CASSATGSPWYEQYF

clone_size: NA
j_call: TRBJ2-2
v_call: TRBV30
d_call: NA
cdr3_nt: TGTGCCTGGAGTAAAGGGGCCGGGGAGCTGTTTTTT
cdr3_aa: CAWSKGAGELFF

clone_size: NA
j_call: TRBJ1-2
v_call: TRBV5-1
d_call: NA
cdr3_nt: TGCGCCAGCAGCAGGGGGGATAACTATGGCTACACCTTC
cdr3_aa: CASSRGDNYGYTF

clone_size: few
j_call: TRBJ1-2
v_call: TRBV11-2
d_call: NA
cdr3_nt: TGTGCCAGCAGCTTTCGGGGTGGCTACACCTTC
cdr3_aa: CASSFRGGYTF

clone_size: few
j_call: TRBJ2-5
v_call: TRBV27
d_call: NA
cdr3_nt: TGTGCCAGCAGTTACATAGCTAGGGAGACCCAGTACTTC
cdr3_aa: CASSYIARETQYF

clone_size: once
j_call: TRBJ2-7
v_call: TRBV4-3
d_call: NA
cdr3_nt: TGCGCCAGCAGCCAAGGTCCCAAGGGGCCAACATCCCAGTACTTC
cdr3_aa: CASSQGPKGPTSQYF

clone_size: NA
j_call: TRBJ1-4
v_call: TRBV6-5
d_call: NA
cdr3_nt: TGTGCCAGCAGTTACCTTGACGGGGGAAGAGCTAATGAAAAACTGTTTTTT
cdr3_aa: CASSYLDGGRANEKLFF

clone_size: NA
j_call: TRBJ2-3
v_call: TRBV7-8
d_call: NA
cdr3_nt: TGTGCCAGCAGCTTCAGTATCCGCACAGATACGCAGTATTTT
cdr3_aa: CASSFSIRTDTQYF

clone_size: NA
j_call: TRBJ2-7
v_call: TRBV5-1
d_call: NA
cdr3_nt: TGCGCCAGCAGCTTGGGGGGGGTCGGCTCCTACGAGCAGTACTTC
cdr3_aa: CASSLGGVGSYEQYF

clone_size: few
j_call: TRBJ2-7
v_call: TRBV20-1
d_call: NA
cdr3_nt: TGCAGTGCCACTCGCTCAGGCGGCGCATACGAGCAGTACTTC
cdr3_aa: CSATRSGGAYEQYF

clone_size: NA
j_call: TRBJ2-2
v_call: TRBV6-1
d_call: NA
cdr3_nt: TGTGCCAGCAGACTCAGGGCACCGAACACCGGGGAGCTGTTTTTT
cdr3_aa: CASRLRAPNTGELFF

clone_size: NA
j_call: TRBJ2-7
v_call: TRBV10-2
d_call: NA
cdr3_nt: TGCGCCAGCAGCGGACTGCTTTTGGCCCCTTCCGAGCAGTACTTC
cdr3_aa: CASSGLLLAPSEQYF

clone_size: once
j_call: TRBJ2-2
v_call: TRBV2
d_call: TRBD1
cdr3_nt: TGTGCCAGCAGTGAGAGGGGACAGGGGGTTACCGGGGAGCTGTTTTTT
cdr3_aa: CASSERGQGVTGELFF

clone_size: NA
j_call: TRBJ1-1
v_call: TRBV10-3
d_call: NA
cdr3_nt: TGTGCCATCAGGGACTTCAGGGTTGGTACTGAAGCTTTCTTT
cdr3_aa: CAIRDFRVGTEAFF

clone_size: NA
j_call: TRBJ1-4
v_call: TRBV20-1
d_call: TRBD1
cdr3_nt: TGCAGTGCCAACCCCGGGACAGGTGATGAAAAACTGTTTTTT
cdr3_aa: CSANPGTGDEKLFF

clone_size: NA
j_call: TRBJ2-1
v_call: TRBV25-1
d_call: TRBD2
cdr3_nt: TGTGCCAGCAGTGAATCACGGCTAGCGGGCTACAATGAGCAGTTCTTC
cdr3_aa: CASSESRLAGYNEQFF

clone_size: NA
j_call: TRBJ1-6
v_call: TRBV7-9
d_call: NA
cdr3_nt: TGTGCCAGCAGCTTCGGACAGTATGGCTCACCCCTCCACTTT
cdr3_aa: CASSFGQYGSPLHF

clone_size: few
j_call: TRBJ1-2
v_call: TRBV20-1
d_call: NA
cdr3_nt: TGCAGTGCCCGGCCGTGGGATGGCTACACCTTC
cdr3_aa: CSARPWDGYTF

clone_size: NA
j_call: TRBJ2-5
v_call: TRBV18
d_call: NA
cdr3_nt: TGTGCCAGCTCACCAGGTCTCCGGTCGGAGACCCAGTACTTC
cdr3_aa: CASSPGLRSETQYF

clone_size: few
j_call: TRBJ2-1
v_call: TRBV24-1
d_call: NA
cdr3_nt: TGTGCCACCAGTGATTTGTCAGGGTCGCCCTACAATGAGCAGTTCTTC
cdr3_aa: CATSDLSGSPYNEQFF

clone_size: NA
j_call: TRBJ1-2
v_call: TRBV27
d_call: NA
cdr3_nt: TGTGCCAGCAGTTTATCTTCTGGGACACCCTATGGCTACACCTTC
cdr3_aa: CASSLSSGTPYGYTF

clone_size: NA
j_call: TRBJ1-1
v_call: TRBV7-7
d_call: TRBD1
cdr3_nt: TGTGCCAGCAGCCGCGAATGGGACAGTGAAGCTTTCTTT
cdr3_aa: CASSREWDSEAFF

clone_size: NA
j_call: TRBJ2-2
v_call: TRBV6-1
d_call: TRBD1
cdr3_nt: TGTGCCAGCAGTGACGGACAGGGCTCGAACACCGGGGAGCTGTTTTTT
cdr3_aa: CASSDGQGSNTGELFF

clone_size: NA
j_call: TRBJ1-2
v_call: TRBV3-1
d_call: NA
cdr3_nt: TGTGCCAGCAGCCACCATAGGGCGGATAACTATGGCTACACCTTC
cdr3_aa: CASSHHRADNYGYTF

clone_size: NA
j_call: TRBJ1-5
v_call: TRBV12-3/TRBV12-4
d_call: TRBD1
cdr3_nt: TGTGCCAGCAGCCGTACCTCCGGGACAGGGGATCAGCCCCAGCATTTT
cdr3_aa: CASSRTSGTGDQPQHF

clone_size: NA
j_call: TRBJ1-2
v_call: TRBV29-1
d_call: TRBD1
cdr3_nt: TGCGGGTGGGCAGGGGGCCGTGGCTACACCTTC
cdr3_aa: CGWAGGRGYTF

clone_size: once
j_call: TRBJ2-7
v_call: TRBV5-1
d_call: TRBD2
cdr3_nt: TGCGCCAGCAGCTACTTAGCGGGAGGGGGTCTGGACGAGCAGTACTTC
cdr3_aa: CASSYLAGGGLDEQYF

clone_size: NA
j_call: TRBJ2-3
v_call: TRBV7-6
d_call: TRBD2
cdr3_nt: TGTGCCAGCAGCTTATTAGCGGGTCCGAGCACAGATACGCAGTATTTT
cdr3_aa: CASSLLAGPSTDTQYF

clone_size: NA
j_call: TRBJ1-1
v_call: TRBV11-2
d_call: NA
cdr3_nt: TGTGCCAGCAGCTTAGGGGACACCCTTGAAGCTTTCTTT
cdr3_aa: CASSLGDTLEAFF

clone_size: NA
j_call: TRBJ1-1
v_call: TRBV11-2
d_call: NA
cdr3_nt: TGTGCCAGCGGGCCCAGGAACACTGAAGCTTTCTTT
cdr3_aa: CASGPRNTEAFF

clone_size: few
j_call: TRBJ1-2
v_call: TRBV21-1
d_call: NA
cdr3_nt: TGTGCCAGCAGCAAAGAGGCCAGAACCGACCTCCTTGGCTACACCTTC
cdr3_aa: CASSKEARTDLLGYTF

clone_size: few
j_call: TRBJ2-2
v_call: TRBV5-1
d_call: NA
cdr3_nt: TGCGCCAGCAGCTTGAGCACAAGCCAACACGGGGAGCTGTTTTTT
cdr3_aa: CASSLSTSQHGELFF

clone_size: NA
j_call: TRBJ2-3
v_call: TRBV20-1
d_call: NA
cdr3_nt: TGCAGTGCTCCAGGGTCTTTAAGCACAGATACGCAGTATTTT
cdr3_aa: CSAPGSLSTDTQYF

clone_size: NA
j_call: TRBJ1-5
v_call: TRBV27
d_call: NA
cdr3_nt: TGTGCCAGCAGTTCCCGGTCGGGCAATCAGCCCCAGCATTTT
cdr3_aa: CASSSRSGNQPQHF

clone_size: few
j_call: TRBJ1-2
v_call: TRBV5-1
d_call: NA
cdr3_nt: TGCGCCAGCAGCTCCAACAGGTCGCCCGGCTACACCTTC
cdr3_aa: CASSSNRSPGYTF

clone_size: NA
j_call: TRBJ2-5
v_call: TRBV5-1
d_call: NA
cdr3_nt: TGCGCCAGCAGTCAGGCGGCGGGGACGCTTCAGGAGACCCAGTACTTC
cdr3_aa: CASSQAAGTLQETQYF